The clone carrying this T cell receptor beta chain has more than one count but fewer than ten. Antigen unknown. Read coverage stops 3 residues before the CDR3 terminus; the germline J gene supplies the remainder. This entry is derived from a study of T cell clonality in common variable immunodeficiency. Study-wide results and caveats: The cause of increased CVID clonality remains unclear without subpopulation sequencing. Compared with controls, CVID subjects had fewer shared TCRbeta clones. TCRbeta clonality was increased in CVID versus healthy controls.

TCRdb keeps only in-frame clones here, not all; method: immunoSEQ multiplex PCR. This table holds tens of thousands of clones with no singletons; the top ten claim about 1.5%. CDR1 MGHDK and CDR2 SYGVNS come from the germline V gene. The CDR3 runs 14 residues. Losses at the gene ends were 6 bases for V and 9 bases for J; bases not matched to a gene: 9. Caucasian heritage predominated among both patients and controls. V and J are TRBV25-1 and TRBJ2-1, with 9 bases fitting TRBD1. Sequencing was performed on peripheral blood mononuclear cells. The TCR sequence derives from a person aged 18-70 years in good health. The CDR3 protein is CASRGQGLQGEQFF. Incomplete CDR3 DNA: TGTGCCAGCAGGGGACAGGGACTTCAAGGTGAG.